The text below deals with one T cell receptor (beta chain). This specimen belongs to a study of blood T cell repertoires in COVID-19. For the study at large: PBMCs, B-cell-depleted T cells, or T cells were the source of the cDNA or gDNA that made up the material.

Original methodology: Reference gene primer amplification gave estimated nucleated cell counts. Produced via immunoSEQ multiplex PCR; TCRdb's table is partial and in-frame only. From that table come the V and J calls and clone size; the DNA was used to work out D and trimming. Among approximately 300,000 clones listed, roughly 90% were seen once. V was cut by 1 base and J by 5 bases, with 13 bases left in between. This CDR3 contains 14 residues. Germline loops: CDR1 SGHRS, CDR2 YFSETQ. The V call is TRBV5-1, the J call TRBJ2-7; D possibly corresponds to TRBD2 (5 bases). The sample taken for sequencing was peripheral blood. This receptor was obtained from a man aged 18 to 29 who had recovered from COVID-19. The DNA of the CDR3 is TGCGCCAGCAGCTTGAGAGGGCTAGGAGACGAGCAGTACTTC. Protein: CASSLRGLGDEQYF.